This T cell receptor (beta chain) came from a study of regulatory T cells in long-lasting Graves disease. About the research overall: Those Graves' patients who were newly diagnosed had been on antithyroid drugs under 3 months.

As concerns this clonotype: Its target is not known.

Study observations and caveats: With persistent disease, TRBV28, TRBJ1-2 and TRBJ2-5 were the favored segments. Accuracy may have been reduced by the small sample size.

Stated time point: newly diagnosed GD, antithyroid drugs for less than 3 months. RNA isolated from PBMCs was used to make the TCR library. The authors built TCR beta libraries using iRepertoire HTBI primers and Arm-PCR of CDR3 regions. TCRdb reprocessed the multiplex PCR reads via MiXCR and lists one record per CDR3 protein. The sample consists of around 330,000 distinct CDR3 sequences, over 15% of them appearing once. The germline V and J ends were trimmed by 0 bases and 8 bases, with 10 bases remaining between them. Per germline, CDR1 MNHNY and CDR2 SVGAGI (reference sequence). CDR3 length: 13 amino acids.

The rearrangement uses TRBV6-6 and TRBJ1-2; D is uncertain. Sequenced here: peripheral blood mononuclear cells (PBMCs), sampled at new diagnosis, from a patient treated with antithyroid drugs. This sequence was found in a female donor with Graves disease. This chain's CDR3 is CASSYSPGLGYTF. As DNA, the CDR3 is TGTGCCAGCAGTTACTCGCCTGGGCTCGGCTACACCTTC.